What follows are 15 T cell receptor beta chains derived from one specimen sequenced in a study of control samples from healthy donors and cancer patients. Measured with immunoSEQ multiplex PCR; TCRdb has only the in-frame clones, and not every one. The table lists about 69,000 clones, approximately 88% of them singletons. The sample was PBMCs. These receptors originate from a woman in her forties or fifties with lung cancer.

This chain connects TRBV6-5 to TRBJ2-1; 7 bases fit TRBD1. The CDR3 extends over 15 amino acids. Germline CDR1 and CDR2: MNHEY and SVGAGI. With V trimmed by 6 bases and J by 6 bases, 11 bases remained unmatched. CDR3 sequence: CASRGQFIGVNEQFF. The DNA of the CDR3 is TGTGCCAGCAGGGGACAGTTCATTGGGGTCAATGAGCAGTTCTTC.

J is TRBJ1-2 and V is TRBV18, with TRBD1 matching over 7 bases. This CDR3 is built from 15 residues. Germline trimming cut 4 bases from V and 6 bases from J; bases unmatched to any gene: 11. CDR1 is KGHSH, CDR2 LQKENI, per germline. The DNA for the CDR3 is TGTGCCAGCTCACAGGAGACAGGGAACCAAGATGGCTACACCTTC. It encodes CASSQETGNQDGYTF.

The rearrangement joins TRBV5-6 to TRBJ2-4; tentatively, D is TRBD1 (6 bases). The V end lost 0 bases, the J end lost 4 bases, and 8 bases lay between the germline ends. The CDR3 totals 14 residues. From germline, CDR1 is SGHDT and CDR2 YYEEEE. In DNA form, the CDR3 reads TGTGCCAGCAGCTTGGGCAGGGGAAAAAACATTCAGTACTTC. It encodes CASSLGRGKNIQYF.

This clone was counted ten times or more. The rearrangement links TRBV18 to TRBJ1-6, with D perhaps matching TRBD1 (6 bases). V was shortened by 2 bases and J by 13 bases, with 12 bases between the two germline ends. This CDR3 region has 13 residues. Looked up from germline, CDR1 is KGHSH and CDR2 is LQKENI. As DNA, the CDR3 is TGTGCCAGCTCACCAACGGACAGCCATCCCCTCCACTTT. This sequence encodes CASSPTDSHPLHF.

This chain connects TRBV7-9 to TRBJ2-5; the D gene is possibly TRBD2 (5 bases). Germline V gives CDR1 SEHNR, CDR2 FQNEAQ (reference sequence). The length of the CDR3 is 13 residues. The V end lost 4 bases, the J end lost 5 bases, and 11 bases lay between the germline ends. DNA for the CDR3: TGTGCCAGCAGCTCCCCGACGGGGGAGACCCAGTACTTC. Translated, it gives CASSSPTGETQYF.

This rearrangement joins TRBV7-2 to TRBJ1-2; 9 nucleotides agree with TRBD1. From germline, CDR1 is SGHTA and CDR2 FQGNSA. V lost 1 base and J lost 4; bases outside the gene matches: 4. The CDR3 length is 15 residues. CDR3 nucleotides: TGTGCCAGCAGCTTAGTTGGGACAGGGATCTATGGCTACACCTTC. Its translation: CASSLVGTGIYGYTF.

CDR3 protein: CASSQGRGGIYEQYF. DNA of the CDR3: TGCGCCAGCAGCCAAGGACGAGGGGGCATCTACGAGCAGTACTTC. V and J are TRBV4-1 and TRBJ2-7; 7 bases map to TRBD1. This CDR3 spans 15 amino acids. CDR1 and CDR2 from the germline V gene are MGHRA and YSYEKL. The J segment lost 3 bases and the V segment lost 1 base, leaving 6 bases of the junction unmatched.

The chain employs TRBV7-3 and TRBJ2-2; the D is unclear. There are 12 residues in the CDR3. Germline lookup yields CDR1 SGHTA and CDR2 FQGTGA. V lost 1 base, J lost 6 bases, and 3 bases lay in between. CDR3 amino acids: CASSLKAGELFF. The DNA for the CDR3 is TGTGCCAGCAGCTTAAAGGCCGGGGAGCTGTTTTTT.

The CDR3 nucleotides are TGTGCCAGCAGCCTAATGCAGGCCACGGGACAGTACTATGGCTACACCTTC. Its protein is CASSLMQATGQYYGYTF. The genes are TRBV7-8 and TRBJ1-2, with 7 positions matching TRBD1. CDR3 length equals 17 residues. Trimming took 5 bases from V and 3 from J; bases not matched to a gene: 15. The germline V gene encodes CDR1 SGHVS and CDR2 FQNEAQ.

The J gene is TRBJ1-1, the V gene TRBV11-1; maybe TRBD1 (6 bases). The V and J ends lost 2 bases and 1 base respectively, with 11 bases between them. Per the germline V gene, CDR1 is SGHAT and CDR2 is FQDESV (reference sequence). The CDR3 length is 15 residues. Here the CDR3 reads CASSLYRVGNTEAFF. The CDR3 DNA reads TGTGCCAGCAGCTTATACAGGGTTGGGAACACTGAAGCTTTCTTT.

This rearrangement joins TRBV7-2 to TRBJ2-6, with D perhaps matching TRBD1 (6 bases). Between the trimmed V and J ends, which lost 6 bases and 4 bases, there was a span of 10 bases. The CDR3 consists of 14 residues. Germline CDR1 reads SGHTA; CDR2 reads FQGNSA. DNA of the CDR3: TGTGCCAGCAGTCATAGGGGGGGGGCCAACGTCCTGACTTTC. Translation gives CASSHRGGANVLTF. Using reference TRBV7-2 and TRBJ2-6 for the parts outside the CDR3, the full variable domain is GAGVSQSPSNKVTEKGKDVELRCDPISGHTALYWYRQSLGQGLEFLIYFQGNSAPDKSGLPSDRFSAERTGGSVSTLTIQRTQQEDSAVYLCASSHRGGANVLTFGAGSRLTVL.

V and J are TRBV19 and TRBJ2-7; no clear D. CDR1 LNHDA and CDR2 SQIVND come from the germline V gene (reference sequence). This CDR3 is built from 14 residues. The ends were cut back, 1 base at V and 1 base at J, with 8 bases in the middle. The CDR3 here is CASSIVHASYEQYF. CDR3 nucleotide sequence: TGTGCCAGTAGTATAGTACATGCGTCCTACGAGCAGTACTTC.

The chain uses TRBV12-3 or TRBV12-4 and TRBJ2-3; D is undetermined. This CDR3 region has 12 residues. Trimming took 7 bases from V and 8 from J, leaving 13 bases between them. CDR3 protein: CASNQIGFTQYF. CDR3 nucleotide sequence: TGTGCCAGCAATCAAATAGGGTTTACGCAGTATTTT.

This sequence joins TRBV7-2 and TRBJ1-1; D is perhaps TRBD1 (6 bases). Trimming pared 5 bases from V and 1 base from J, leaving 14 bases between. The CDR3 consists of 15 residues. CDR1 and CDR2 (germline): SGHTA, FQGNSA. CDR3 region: CASSRPGGANTEAFF. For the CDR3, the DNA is TGTGCCAGCAGCCGCCCCGGGGGGGCGAACACTGAAGCTTTCTTT.

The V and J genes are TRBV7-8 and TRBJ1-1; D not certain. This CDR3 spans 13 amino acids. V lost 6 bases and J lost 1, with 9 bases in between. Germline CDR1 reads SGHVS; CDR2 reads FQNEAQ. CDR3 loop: CASRGTTNTEAFF. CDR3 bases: TGTGCCAGCAGGGGCACAACGAACACTGAAGCTTTCTTT.